One and the same sample provided the 9 T cell receptor beta chains below, sequenced in a study of blood T cell repertoires in COVID-19. Sequencing was performed with immunoSEQ multiplex PCR; in TCRdb, only in-frame clones are kept and a portion is missing. The top ten clones hold around 9.1% of a sample with a few hundred thousand clones, 75% to 90% of them seen once. What was sequenced was peripheral blood. The source of these receptors is a human donor in a cohort sampled during active COVID-19.

Note on this clone: An end of the junction differs from the germline gene, which may be a read error. The CDR3 is CASSIDRAGELFF. The CDR3 nucleotides are TGTGCTAGCAGCATCGACAGGGCCGGGGAGCTGTTTTTT. The genes are TRBV7-7 and TRBJ2-2; 7 bases are shared with TRBD1. Per germline, CDR1 SSHAT and CDR2 FNYEAQ (reference sequence). The CDR3 totals 13 residues.

The V call is TRBV27, the J call TRBJ2-3; 10 bases are a match to TRBD2. CDR1 is MNHEY, CDR2 SMNVEV, per germline (reference sequence). With V trimmed by 2 bases and J by 3 bases, 14 bases remained unmatched. The CDR3 loop spans 19 amino acids. CDR3 region: CASSLRLLGAGGLTDTQYF. CDR3 DNA: TGTGCCAGCAGTTTACGCCTCCTAGGAGCGGGGGGGCTAACAGATACGCAGTATTTT.

The rearrangement links TRBV2 to TRBJ2-2; the D is unclear. The V and J ends lost 2 bases and 7 bases respectively, with 11 bases between them. From germline, CDR1 is SNHLY and CDR2 FYNNEI. This CDR3 is built from 14 residues. As DNA, the CDR3 is TGTGCCAGCAGTGAACGAGTGTTTGTCGGGGAGCTGTTTTTT. Amino acid sequence: CASSERVFVGELFF.

This clone was seen more than once but under ten times. The chain combines TRBV28 with TRBJ2-2, with a tentative D call TRBD1 (5 bases). Trimming removed 3 bases at V and 1 base at J, with 9 bases between. CDR1 and CDR2 (germline): MDHEN, SYDVKM. The CDR3 sequence is 15 residues long. The CDR3 nucleotides are TGTGCCAGCAGTTTTCAGGGATGGAACACCGGGGAGCTGTTTTTT. This encodes CASSFQGWNTGELFF.

This sequence joins TRBV7-9 and TRBJ1-5; D might be TRBD1 (6 bases). This CDR3 comprises 16 residues. The V gene lost 4 bases and the J gene lost 4 bases, with 17 bases spanning the gap. Germline V gene lookup returns CDR1 SEHNR and CDR2 FQNEAQ (reference sequence). In DNA, the CDR3 is TGTGCCAGCAGCTCGACAGGAGTTCGGCCTAATCAGCCCCAGCATTTT. The encoded protein is CASSSTGVRPNQPQHF.

This clone was observed a handful of times. The V call is TRBV5-4, the J call TRBJ1-1; the D gene is possibly TRBD1 (5 bases). The CDR3 consists of 14 residues. Trimming cost V 5 bases and J 1 base, with 12 bases left between them. Germline CDR1 is SGHNT and CDR2 is YYREEE (reference sequence). The DNA of the CDR3 is TGTGCCAGCAGTAATGAACAGGCGAACACTGAAGCTTTCTTT. Translating gives CASSNEQANTEAFF.

This chain joins TRBV7-2 and TRBJ1-2, with 8 positions matching TRBD1. V shed 7 bases, J shed 3 bases, and the junction held 7 bases outside the gene matches. The CDR3 has 14 residues. CDR1 SGHTA and CDR2 FQGNSA come from the germline V gene. CDR3 in DNA: TGTGCCAGCAAAGGACAGGGATACTACTATGGCTACACCTTC. Residues: CASKGQGYYYGYTF. Full variable domain (missing parts from reference TRBV7-2 and TRBJ1-2): GAGVSQSPSNKVTEKGKDVELRCDPISGHTALYWYRQSLGQGLEFLIYFQGNSAPDKSGLPSDRFSAERTGGSVSTLTIQRTQQEDSAVYLCASKGQGYYYGYTFGSGTRLTVV.

This chain uses TRBV7-9 with TRBJ2-2; possibly TRBD1 for D (6 bases). Germline V gene data show CDR1 as SEHNR and CDR2 as FQNEAQ (reference sequence). Deletions cut 2 bases from V and 0 bases from J, with 10 bases between. The CDR3 covers 16 residues. The chain's CDR3 is CASSLSGGPNTGELFF. The DNA for the CDR3 is TGTGCCAGCAGCTTATCTGGGGGCCCGAACACCGGGGAGCTGTTTTTT.

The chain is built from TRBV27 and TRBJ1-2; 8 bases are a match to TRBD1. The CDR3 runs 14 residues. V lost 2 bases to trimming and J lost 6 bases; unmatched junction nucleotides: 5. Germline assignment: CDR1 MNHEY and CDR2 SMNVEV (reference sequence). CDR3 sequence (DNA): TGTGCCAGCAGTTTACAACAGGGGGTGGATGGCTACACCTTC. Its translation is CASSLQQGVDGYTF.